This TCR beta chain originates from a study of shared clonotypes between healthy human individuals. Overall study results and limits: The sharing of about 5% of naive CD4 clonotypes was seen across a few donors. What naive subsets generally showed was a larger estimated richness than memory subsets showed.

It was around 180 ng DNA, about 30,000 T cell genomes, that sorted-subset replicate PCRs used. Libraries were prepared by immunoSEQ multiplex PCR; TCRdb keeps only in-frame clonotypes and omits some of them. Of over 2,000,000 clones in the sample, over 85% are singletons; the top ten hold less than 2%. Positively selected for CCR7, the CD45RO-negative cells used as naive CD8 cells excluded terminally differentiated effector memory CD45RA+ cells. V was clipped by 4 bases and J by 10 bases, with 14 bases between them. CDR1 is SGHDT, CDR2 YYEEEE, per germline. The CDR3 sequence is 12 residues long. Only one count was recorded for this clone. Its antigen is still unknown.

The V gene is TRBV5-6, the J gene TRBJ1-2; D may be TRBD1 (5 bases). The specimen was naive CD8+ T cells from PBMCs. The receptor's source is a man younger than 35 in good health. Some clones in this sample may be carry-over from other donors' samples. The CDR3 DNA follows: TGTGCCAGCAGCACCGGGACGACAGACTACACCTTC. Residues: CASSTGTTDYTF.